Listed below are T cell receptor beta chains from one sample, sequenced in a study of control samples from healthy donors and cancer patients. The table came from immunoSEQ multiplex PCR; TCRdb's copy has only in-frame clones and leaves some out. The sample gives some 130,000 clones, roughly 92% of which show up once; less than 7% is in the top ten. Source material: blood. These receptors all stem from a man aged 18 to 29 in good health. The CDR3 runs from the conserved cysteine through the conserved F or W. Each record gives: V gene, D gene, J gene, clone size, CDR3 protein, CDR3 DNA. The D gene is left open where the match is weak. Size is omitted from some rows. Given values are once, few, many or a class for expanded clones.

V: TRBV9; D: .; J: TRBJ2-7; size: once; CDR3: CASSVVGSDEQYF; DNA: TGTGCCAGCAGCGTAGTAGGGAGCGACGAGCAGTACTTC
V: TRBV7-2; D: .; J: TRBJ1-2; size: .; CDR3: CASSPFGGGRNGYTF; DNA: TGTGCCAGCAGCCCCTTTGGGGGGGGGAGGAATGGCTACACCTTC
V: TRBV27; D: .; J: TRBJ1-5; size: .; CDR3: CASSLSRYQPQHF; DNA: TGTGCCAGCAGTTTATCGCGGTATCAGCCCCAGCATTTT
V: TRBV14; D: .; J: TRBJ1-5; size: .; CDR3: CASSPHQPQHF; DNA: TGTGCCAGCAGCCCCCATCAGCCCCAGCATTTT
V: TRBV11-3; D: .; J: TRBJ2-2; size: .; CDR3: CASSSGRANTGELFF; DNA: TGTGCCAGCAGCTCAGGGCGAGCGAACACCGGGGAGCTGTTTTTT
V: TRBV6-1; D: .; J: TRBJ1-1; size: .; CDR3: CASSDGGPNTEAFF; DNA: TGTGCCAGCAGTGATGGGGGGCCGAACACTGAAGCTTTCTTT
V: TRBV29-1; D: TRBD1; J: TRBJ1-1; size: few; CDR3: CSVAQGADTEAFF; DNA: TGCAGCGTTGCTCAGGGGGCTGACACTGAAGCTTTCTTT
V: TRBV7-9; D: .; J: TRBJ2-2; size: .; CDR3: CASGFAGNTGELFF; DNA: TGTGCCAGCGGTTTTGCAGGGAACACCGGGGAGCTGTTTTTT
V: TRBV5-1; D: TRBD1; J: TRBJ1-2; size: .; CDR3: CASSSGTGGHGYTF; DNA: TGCGCCAGCAGCTCCGGGACAGGGGGCCATGGCTACACCTTC
V: TRBV7-9; D: TRBD2; J: TRBJ2-1; size: .; CDR3: CASSRAPSKRTSNEQFF; DNA: TGTGCCAGCAGCCGCGCCCCTTCCAAAAGGACTAGCAATGAGCAGTTCTTC
V: TRBV29-1; D: TRBD2; J: TRBJ2-7; size: .; CDR3: CSVESDRAVTSGVYEQYF; DNA: TGCAGCGTTGAGTCGGACAGGGCTGTGACTAGCGGGGTCTACGAGCAGTACTTC
V: TRBV6-6; D: .; J: TRBJ1-1; size: .; CDR3: CASRRNTEAFF; DNA: TGTGCCAGCAGGAGGAACACTGAAGCTTTCTTT
V: TRBV6-5; D: TRBD1; J: TRBJ2-7; size: once; CDR3: CASSPWTGLYEQYF; DNA: TGTGCCAGCAGCCCCTGGACAGGGCTGTACGAGCAGTACTTC
V: TRBV10-2; D: .; J: TRBJ1-5; size: once; CDR3: CASSPRTNNQPQHF; DNA: TGCGCCAGCAGTCCGAGGACTAACAATCAGCCCCAGCATTTT
V: TRBV6-2/TRBV6-3; D: .; J: TRBJ1-4; size: .; CDR3: CASSYSMEQGNEKLFF; DNA: TGTGCCAGCAGTTACTCGATGGAACAGGGCAATGAAAAACTGTTTTTT
V: TRBV10-1; D: .; J: TRBJ2-5; size: .; CDR3: CASSEKVSGTQYF; DNA: TGCGCCAGCAGTGAGAAGGTTTCAGGGACCCAGTACTTC
V: TRBV29-1; D: .; J: TRBJ1-5; size: .; CDR3: CSVVGDSNQPQHF; DNA: TGCAGCGTTGTAGGGGATAGCAATCAGCCCCAGCATTTT
V: TRBV14; D: .; J: TRBJ2-7; size: .; CDR3: CASSHTVGGYEQYF; DNA: TGTGCCAGCAGCCATACCGTGGGGGGCTACGAGCAGTACTTC
V: TRBV6-6; D: .; J: TRBJ1-5; size: .; CDR3: CASSFPTLLSNQPQHF; DNA: TGTGCCAGCAGTTTTCCCACCCTACTTAGCAATCAGCCCCAGCATTTT
V: TRBV10-3; D: .; J: TRBJ1-5; size: .; CDR3: CAIGESLGQPQHF; DNA: TGTGCCATCGGAGAAAGTCTCGGCCAGCCCCAGCATTTT
V: TRBV9; D: TRBD1; J: TRBJ1-6; size: .; CDR3: CASSASTDREVGSPLHF; DNA: TGTGCCAGCAGCGCTTCGACAGACAGGGAGGTGGGCTCACCCCTCCACTTT
V: TRBV5-6; D: .; J: TRBJ1-3; size: .; CDR3: CASSSRRSNSGNTIYF; DNA: TGTGCCAGCAGCTCACGACGGTCTAACTCTGGAAACACCATATATTTT
V: TRBV6-5; D: .; J: TRBJ1-1; size: .; CDR3: CASRAGPKNTEAFF; DNA: TGTGCCAGCCGCGCCGGACCGAAAAACACTGAAGCTTTCTTT
V: TRBV10-1; D: .; J: TRBJ1-3; size: .; CDR3: CASSGRDAGNTIYF; DNA: TGCGCCAGCAGCGGCAGGGATGCTGGAAACACCATATATTTT
V: TRBV7-2; D: TRBD1; J: TRBJ1-6; size: .; CDR3: CASSFGQGLNSPLHF; DNA: TGTGCCAGCAGCTTCGGACAGGGACTTAATTCACCCCTCCACTTT
V: TRBV14; D: TRBD1; J: TRBJ1-2; size: .; CDR3: CASSQDPWGQAYGYTF; DNA: TGTGCCAGCAGCCAAGATCCCTGGGGACAGGCTTATGGCTACACCTTC
V: TRBV7-6; D: .; J: TRBJ1-6; size: .; CDR3: CASSSESHYNSPLHF; DNA: TGTGCCAGCAGCTCGGAGAGCCACTATAATTCACCCCTCCACTTT
V: TRBV10-3; D: .; J: TRBJ1-1; size: .; CDR3: CAISESRAEAFF; DNA: TGTGCCATCAGTGAGTCAAGGGCCGAAGCTTTCTTT
V: TRBV5-1; D: TRBD2; J: TRBJ2-7; size: once; CDR3: CASSLRLAPHEQYF; DNA: TGCGCCAGCAGCCTACGACTAGCGCCCCACGAGCAGTACTTC
V: TRBV7-9; D: .; J: TRBJ1-1; size: .; CDR3: CASSLGTGYTEAFF; DNA: TGTGCCAGCAGCTTAGGGACGGGTTACACTGAAGCTTTCTTT
V: TRBV6-6; D: TRBD1; J: TRBJ2-7; size: .; CDR3: CASSYSWDRVGEQYF; DNA: TGTGCCAGCAGTTACTCATGGGACAGGGTAGGCGAGCAGTACTTC
V: TRBV12-3/TRBV12-4; D: .; J: TRBJ2-4; size: .; CDR3: CASSFLEGGIQYF; DNA: TGTGCCAGCAGCTTCCTTGAGGGGGGCATTCAGTACTTC
V: TRBV6-5; D: .; J: TRBJ1-4; size: .; CDR3: CASRQGGNEKLFF; DNA: TGTGCCAGCAGGCAGGGTGGGAATGAAAAACTGTTTTTT
V: TRBV29-1; D: .; J: TRBJ2-1; size: .; CDR3: CSVGSGFSYNEQFF; DNA: TGCAGCGTTGGGTCGGGTTTCTCCTACAATGAGCAGTTCTTC
V: TRBV19; D: TRBD2; J: TRBJ2-7; size: .; CDR3: CASSIGEGTYEQYF; DNA: TGTGCCAGTAGTATAGGGGAGGGGACCTACGAGCAGTACTTC
V: TRBV3-1/TRBV3-2; D: .; J: TRBJ1-2; size: .; CDR3: CASSQDKGTTYTF; DNA: TGTGCCAGCAGCCAAGATAAGGGTACAACCTACACCTTC
V: TRBV20-1; D: .; J: TRBJ1-1; size: .; CDR3: CSARDVPAFF; DNA: TGCAGTGCTAGGGACGTGCCTGCTTTCTTT
V: TRBV6-5; D: TRBD2; J: TRBJ2-5; size: .; CDR3: CASVASGGRETQYF; DNA: TGTGCCAGCGTGGCTAGCGGGGGGAGAGAGACCCAGTACTTC
V: TRBV11-2; D: .; J: TRBJ1-1; size: .; CDR3: CASRQTVNTEAFF; DNA: TGTGCCAGCAGGCAGACAGTAAACACTGAAGCTTTCTTT
V: TRBV9; D: .; J: TRBJ1-3; size: .; CDR3: CASSVDGGTIYF; DNA: TGTGCCAGCAGCGTAGACGGGGGCACCATATATTTT
V: TRBV11-1; D: .; J: TRBJ2-1; size: .; CDR3: CASSSRGGAVYNEQFF; DNA: TGTGCCAGCAGCTCAAGGGGAGGAGCGGTATACAATGAGCAGTTCTTC
V: TRBV5-1; D: .; J: TRBJ2-7; size: .; CDR3: CASSFGTRPAEQYF; DNA: TGCGCCAGCAGCTTTGGGACCCGCCCTGCCGAGCAGTACTTC
V: TRBV2; D: TRBD1; J: TRBJ1-5; size: .; CDR3: CATKGQGANQPQHF; DNA: TGTGCCACCAAGGGACAGGGGGCCAATCAGCCCCAGCATTTT
V: TRBV9; D: .; J: TRBJ1-5; size: few; CDR3: CASSGPTGSQHF; DNA: TGTGCCAGCAGCGGCCCTACTGGGTCCCAGCATTTT
V: TRBV20-1; D: .; J: TRBJ2-5; size: .; CDR3: CSARDYQTQYF; DNA: TGCAGTGCTAGAGATTATCAGACCCAGTACTTC
V: TRBV7-9; D: TRBD1; J: TRBJ2-2; size: .; CDR3: CASSPGTGAGELFF; DNA: TGTGCCAGCAGCCCAGGGACAGGGGCAGGGGAGCTGTTTTTT
V: TRBV6-5; D: .; J: TRBJ2-7; size: .; CDR3: CASRRQGEQYF; DNA: TGTGCCAGCAGACGGCAGGGCGAGCAGTACTTC
V: TRBV6-5; D: .; J: TRBJ1-6; size: .; CDR3: CASRGGSYNSPLHF; DNA: TGTGCCAGCAGAGGGGGCTCCTATAATTCACCCCTCCACTTT
V: TRBV10-2; D: TRBD1; J: TRBJ1-1; size: .; CDR3: CASRETGLNTEAFF; DNA: TGCGCCAGCAGGGAGACAGGGTTGAACACTGAAGCTTTCTTT
V: TRBV10-2; D: .; J: TRBJ2-1; size: .; CDR3: CASSEWQGPRDEQFF; DNA: TGCGCCAGCAGTGAGTGGCAGGGCCCCAGGGATGAGCAGTTCTTC
V: TRBV7-9; D: TRBD1; J: TRBJ1-1; size: .; CDR3: CASSSDRLNEAFF; DNA: TGTGCCAGCAGCTCGGACAGGCTGAATGAAGCTTTCTTT
V: TRBV7-2; D: .; J: TRBJ2-7; size: .; CDR3: CASSFSPRDSYEQYF; DNA: TGTGCCAGCAGCTTTAGTCCGCGGGACTCCTACGAGCAGTACTTC
V: TRBV6-1; D: .; J: TRBJ1-3; size: .; CDR3: CASSEPGRISGNTIYF; DNA: TGTGCCAGCAGTGAGCCCGGACGGATCTCTGGAAACACCATATATTTT